These T cell receptor beta chains were read from a single sample in a study of CD8 T cells in Susac syndrome. TCRdb passed the immunoSEQ multiplex PCR reads through MiXCR, listing each CDR3 protein once. The sample consists of around 170,000 distinct CDR3 sequences, roughly 95% of them appearing once. The sample comprised CD4+ T cells from PBMCs. The source is a human donor with Susac syndrome. The CDR3 runs from the conserved cysteine through the conserved F or W. D genes are given only for firm matches. Size is omitted from some rows. Given values are once, few, many or a class for expanded clones.

J gene: TRBJ2-7
clone size: NA
D gene: TRBD1
V gene: TRBV30
CDR3 protein: CAWSAGTGISYEQYF
CDR3 DNA: TGTGCCTGGAGTGCCGGGACAGGGATCTCCTACGAGCAGTACTTC

J gene: TRBJ1-1
clone size: NA
D gene: NA
V gene: TRBV12-3/TRBV12-4
CDR3 protein: CASSLRALRAFF
CDR3 DNA: TGTGCCAGCAGCCTCCGGGCCCTTCGGGCTTTCTTT

J gene: TRBJ2-3
clone size: NA
D gene: NA
V gene: TRBV19
CDR3 protein: CASSIGTRTDTQYF
CDR3 DNA: TGTGCCAGTAGTATAGGGACTCGCACAGATACGCAGTATTTT

J gene: TRBJ2-6
clone size: NA
D gene: TRBD1
V gene: TRBV27
CDR3 protein: CASSSPAGTGNSGANVLTF
CDR3 DNA: TGTGCCAGCAGTTCCCCCGCCGGGACAGGTAACTCTGGGGCCAACGTCCTGACTTTC

J gene: TRBJ2-1
clone size: NA
D gene: NA
V gene: TRBV19
CDR3 protein: CASSIGRFPYNEQFF
CDR3 DNA: TGTGCCAGTAGTATCGGCCGTTTCCCCTACAATGAGCAGTTCTTC

J gene: TRBJ1-2
clone size: NA
D gene: NA
V gene: TRBV30
CDR3 protein: CAWTVGSSNYGYTF
CDR3 DNA: TGTGCCTGGACCGTAGGGTCCAGTAACTATGGCTACACCTTC

J gene: TRBJ2-3
clone size: NA
D gene: TRBD2
V gene: TRBV20-1
CDR3 protein: CSARALAGGQDTQYF
CDR3 DNA: TGCAGTGCTAGGGCCCTAGCGGGGGGGCAAGATACGCAGTATTTT

J gene: TRBJ2-7
clone size: NA
D gene: NA
V gene: TRBV4-3
CDR3 protein: CASSQGKGLSSYEQYF
CDR3 DNA: TGCGCCAGCAGCCAGGGGAAGGGGCTCAGCTCCTACGAGCAGTACTTC

J gene: TRBJ1-1
clone size: NA
D gene: NA
V gene: TRBV19
CDR3 protein: CASGVVRGAEAFF
CDR3 DNA: TGTGCCAGTGGCGTAGTGCGGGGAGCTGAAGCTTTCTTT

J gene: TRBJ2-1
clone size: once
D gene: NA
V gene: TRBV7-9
CDR3 protein: CASSWTVDEQFF
CDR3 DNA: TGTGCCAGCAGCTGGACAGTCGATGAGCAGTTCTTC

J gene: TRBJ1-2
clone size: NA
D gene: NA
V gene: TRBV6-5
CDR3 protein: CASSEKPNYGYTF
CDR3 DNA: TGTGCCAGCAGCGAGAAACCAAATTATGGCTACACCTTC

J gene: TRBJ2-7
clone size: NA
D gene: NA
V gene: TRBV29-1
CDR3 protein: CSVDWARGGEQYF
CDR3 DNA: TGCAGCGTTGATTGGGCCCGGGGCGGGGAGCAGTACTTC

J gene: TRBJ1-2
clone size: NA
D gene: NA
V gene: TRBV29-1
CDR3 protein: CSVETPSQWGYTF
CDR3 DNA: TGCAGCGTTGAAACCCCCTCTCAGTGGGGCTACACCTTC

J gene: TRBJ1-1
clone size: NA
D gene: NA
V gene: TRBV27
CDR3 protein: CASSQYGGNTEAFF
CDR3 DNA: TGTGCCAGCAGTCAATACGGTGGGAACACTGAAGCTTTCTTT

J gene: TRBJ2-7
clone size: NA
D gene: TRBD2
V gene: TRBV9
CDR3 protein: CASSVADSGRNEQYF
CDR3 DNA: TGTGCCAGCAGCGTAGCAGATAGCGGGAGGAACGAGCAGTACTTC

J gene: TRBJ2-7
clone size: NA
D gene: TRBD1
V gene: TRBV29-1
CDR3 protein: CSVVRQGSYEQYF
CDR3 DNA: TGCAGCGTTGTACGACAGGGGTCCTACGAGCAGTACTTC

J gene: TRBJ2-5
clone size: NA
D gene: TRBD1
V gene: TRBV30
CDR3 protein: CAWSPGGTGQETQYF
CDR3 DNA: TGTGCCTGGAGCCCTGGTGGGACAGGGCAAGAGACCCAGTACTTC

J gene: TRBJ2-7
clone size: NA
D gene: NA
V gene: TRBV3-1
CDR3 protein: CASRRDGTYEQYF
CDR3 DNA: TGTGCCAGCCGCCGGGACGGCACCTACGAGCAGTACTTC

J gene: TRBJ2-1
clone size: NA
D gene: TRBD2
V gene: TRBV12-3/TRBV12-4
CDR3 protein: CASSTSGVTYNEQFF
CDR3 DNA: TGTGCCAGCAGTACTAGCGGAGTGACCTACAATGAGCAGTTCTTC

J gene: TRBJ2-5
clone size: NA
D gene: NA
V gene: TRBV14
CDR3 protein: CASSQELGTQYF
CDR3 DNA: TGTGCCAGCAGCCAAGAGCTCGGGACCCAGTACTTC

J gene: TRBJ2-1
clone size: once
D gene: TRBD2
V gene: TRBV5-1
CDR3 protein: CASTRGGTSYNEQFF
CDR3 DNA: TGCGCCAGCACCCGCGGGGGGACCTCCTACAATGAGCAGTTCTTC

J gene: TRBJ2-2
clone size: NA
D gene: TRBD1
V gene: TRBV11-2
CDR3 protein: CASSVQTGIAGTGELFF
CDR3 DNA: TGTGCCAGCAGCGTACAGACAGGGATCGCCGGGACCGGGGAGCTGTTTTTT

J gene: TRBJ2-1
clone size: NA
D gene: NA
V gene: TRBV7-9
CDR3 protein: CASSQVANEQFF
CDR3 DNA: TGTGCCAGCAGCCAGGTAGCAAATGAGCAGTTCTTC

J gene: TRBJ2-5
clone size: NA
D gene: TRBD2
V gene: TRBV5-6
CDR3 protein: CASSASTGGETQYF
CDR3 DNA: TGTGCCAGCAGCGCCTCAACGGGAGGCGAGACCCAGTACTTC

J gene: TRBJ2-7
clone size: NA
D gene: TRBD1
V gene: TRBV3-1
CDR3 protein: CASSQGTRTGSLYF
CDR3 DNA: TGTGCCAGCAGCCAAGGTACTAGGACAGGGTCGTTGTACTTC

J gene: TRBJ2-5
clone size: NA
D gene: TRBD1
V gene: TRBV19
CDR3 protein: CASRPRGHETQYF
CDR3 DNA: TGTGCCAGTAGGCCCAGGGGGCACGAGACCCAGTACTTC

J gene: TRBJ2-5
clone size: NA
D gene: NA
V gene: TRBV30
CDR3 protein: CAWGGRQETQYF
CDR3 DNA: TGTGCCTGGGGGGGACGCCAAGAGACCCAGTACTTC

J gene: TRBJ2-7
clone size: once
D gene: NA
V gene: TRBV7-9
CDR3 protein: CASSFEMAGGYEQYF
CDR3 DNA: TGTGCCAGCAGCTTTGAGATGGCAGGTGGCTACGAGCAGTACTTC

J gene: TRBJ2-1
clone size: NA
D gene: TRBD2
V gene: TRBV29-1
CDR3 protein: CSVYLQRERYNEQFF
CDR3 DNA: TGCAGCGTCTATCTGCAGCGGGAGAGATACAATGAGCAGTTCTTC

J gene: TRBJ2-1
clone size: NA
D gene: TRBD2
V gene: TRBV7-9
CDR3 protein: CAVLAGGPSEQFF
CDR3 DNA: TGTGCCGTACTAGCGGGAGGGCCTAGTGAGCAGTTCTTC

J gene: TRBJ1-5
clone size: NA
D gene: TRBD1
V gene: TRBV4-1
CDR3 protein: CASSQGDRANQPQHF
CDR3 DNA: TGCGCCAGCAGCCAAGGGGACAGGGCTAATCAGCCCCAGCATTTT

J gene: TRBJ1-1
clone size: NA
D gene: NA
V gene: TRBV4-2
CDR3 protein: CASSQAGSKNTEAFF
CDR3 DNA: TGTGCCAGCAGCCAAGCGGGATCTAAGAACACTGAAGCTTTCTTT

J gene: TRBJ1-2
clone size: NA
D gene: NA
V gene: TRBV12-3/TRBV12-4
CDR3 protein: CASSLVAWGERNYGYTF
CDR3 DNA: TGTGCCAGCAGTTTGGTAGCATGGGGGGAACGAAACTATGGCTACACCTTC

J gene: TRBJ2-7
clone size: NA
D gene: NA
V gene: TRBV29-1
CDR3 protein: CSVAVTAYEQYF
CDR3 DNA: TGCAGCGTTGCGGTCACAGCCTACGAGCAGTACTTC

J gene: TRBJ1-5
clone size: NA
D gene: NA
V gene: TRBV5-6
CDR3 protein: CASSSGVSNQPQHF
CDR3 DNA: TGTGCCAGCAGCTCCGGGGTTAGCAATCAGCCCCAGCATTTT

J gene: TRBJ1-2
clone size: NA
D gene: NA
V gene: TRBV20-1
CDR3 protein: CSAVRLGKGYTF
CDR3 DNA: TGCAGTGCGGTTCGTTTAGGGAAAGGCTACACCTTC

J gene: TRBJ2-7
clone size: NA
D gene: NA
V gene: TRBV7-2
CDR3 protein: CASSLALGQNYEQYF
CDR3 DNA: TGTGCCAGCAGCTTAGCGCTCGGGCAGAACTACGAGCAGTACTTC

J gene: TRBJ1-1
clone size: NA
D gene: TRBD1
V gene: TRBV7-9
CDR3 protein: CASSLDFWTGLNTEAFF
CDR3 DNA: TGTGCCAGCAGCTTAGACTTTTGGACAGGGTTGAACACTGAAGCTTTCTTT

J gene: TRBJ2-3
clone size: NA
D gene: NA
V gene: TRBV5-1
CDR3 protein: CASSLAQGPDTQYF
CDR3 DNA: TGCGCCAGCAGCTTGGCCCAGGGGCCAGATACGCAGTATTTT

J gene: TRBJ2-2
clone size: NA
D gene: NA
V gene: TRBV29-1
CDR3 protein: CSVRRDTNTGELFF
CDR3 DNA: TGCAGCGTTCGACGTGACACAAACACCGGGGAGCTGTTTTTT

J gene: TRBJ2-7
clone size: NA
D gene: NA
V gene: TRBV11-2
CDR3 protein: CASSLEFGGEQYF
CDR3 DNA: TGTGCCAGCAGCTTGGAATTCGGAGGCGAGCAGTACTTC

J gene: TRBJ2-1
clone size: NA
D gene: NA
V gene: TRBV7-2
CDR3 protein: CASSFVASSYNEQFF
CDR3 DNA: TGTGCCAGCAGCTTTGTGGCGAGCTCCTACAATGAGCAGTTCTTC

J gene: TRBJ1-1
clone size: NA
D gene: TRBD1
V gene: TRBV27
CDR3 protein: CASRRTGVTEAFF
CDR3 DNA: TGTGCCAGCAGAAGGACAGGTGTAACTGAAGCTTTCTTT

J gene: TRBJ1-2
clone size: NA
D gene: NA
V gene: TRBV12-3/TRBV12-4
CDR3 protein: CASSLRDTKLYGYTF
CDR3 DNA: TGTGCCAGCAGTTTGAGAGACACTAAACTCTATGGCTACACCTTC

J gene: TRBJ2-1
clone size: NA
D gene: TRBD2
V gene: TRBV18
CDR3 protein: CASSPLGAGVRNEQFF
CDR3 DNA: TGTGCCAGCTCACCACTGGGTGCGGGAGTGAGAAATGAGCAGTTCTTC

J gene: TRBJ2-2
clone size: NA
D gene: NA
V gene: TRBV7-9
CDR3 protein: CASVQLEVAGELFF
CDR3 DNA: TGTGCCAGCGTACAACTGGAGGTCGCCGGGGAGCTGTTTTTT

J gene: TRBJ2-3
clone size: NA
D gene: NA
V gene: TRBV27
CDR3 protein: CASSVNGLTDTQYF
CDR3 DNA: TGTGCCAGCAGCGTAAACGGACTCACAGATACGCAGTATTTT

J gene: TRBJ2-5
clone size: once
D gene: TRBD1
V gene: TRBV25-1
CDR3 protein: CASVDRTSQETQYF
CDR3 DNA: TGTGCCAGCGTGGACAGGACCTCCCAAGAGACCCAGTACTTC

J gene: TRBJ1-1
clone size: few
D gene: NA
V gene: TRBV3-1
CDR3 protein: CASSQAAGLNTEAFF
CDR3 DNA: TGTGCCAGCAGCCAGGCAGCAGGGCTGAACACTGAAGCTTTCTTT

J gene: TRBJ2-1
clone size: NA
D gene: NA
V gene: TRBV24-1
CDR3 protein: CATSDSRIEQFF
CDR3 DNA: TGTGCCACCAGTGATTCGCGTATAGAGCAGTTCTTC

J gene: TRBJ1-1
clone size: NA
D gene: NA
V gene: TRBV29-1
CDR3 protein: CSVHRNTEAFF
CDR3 DNA: TGCAGCGTTCACAGGAACACTGAAGCTTTCTTT

J gene: TRBJ2-7
clone size: NA
D gene: TRBD1
V gene: TRBV29-1
CDR3 protein: CSVEGFLGDRDSYEQYF
CDR3 DNA: TGCAGCGTTGAAGGCTTCCTCGGGGACAGGGACTCCTACGAGCAGTACTTC

J gene: TRBJ2-5
clone size: NA
D gene: NA
V gene: TRBV3-1
CDR3 protein: CASSREAETQYF
CDR3 DNA: TGTGCCAGCAGCCGGGAAGCGGAGACCCAGTACTTC

J gene: TRBJ2-2
clone size: NA
D gene: NA
V gene: TRBV29-1
CDR3 protein: CSARGNTGELFF
CDR3 DNA: TGCAGTGCCCGGGGAAACACCGGGGAGCTGTTTTTT

J gene: TRBJ2-5
clone size: once
D gene: NA
V gene: TRBV4-2
CDR3 protein: CASSQGGAQYF
CDR3 DNA: TGTGCCAGCAGCCAAGGGGGGGCCCAGTACTTC

J gene: TRBJ2-3
clone size: NA
D gene: TRBD2
V gene: TRBV7-9
CDR3 protein: CASSFERGTDTQYF
CDR3 DNA: TGTGCCAGCAGCTTTGAGCGGGGAACAGATACGCAGTATTTT

J gene: TRBJ2-3
clone size: NA
D gene: NA
V gene: TRBV6-1
CDR3 protein: CASSRTASTDTQYF
CDR3 DNA: TGTGCCAGCAGTAGGACAGCTAGCACAGATACGCAGTATTTT

J gene: TRBJ1-1
clone size: NA
D gene: NA
V gene: TRBV20-1
CDR3 protein: CSARVPEAFF
CDR3 DNA: TGCAGTGCTAGAGTCCCTGAAGCTTTCTTT

J gene: TRBJ2-1
clone size: NA
D gene: TRBD2
V gene: TRBV20-1
CDR3 protein: CSARTTSGGYNEQFF
CDR3 DNA: TGCAGTGCTAGAACGACTAGCGGGGGTTACAATGAGCAGTTCTTC